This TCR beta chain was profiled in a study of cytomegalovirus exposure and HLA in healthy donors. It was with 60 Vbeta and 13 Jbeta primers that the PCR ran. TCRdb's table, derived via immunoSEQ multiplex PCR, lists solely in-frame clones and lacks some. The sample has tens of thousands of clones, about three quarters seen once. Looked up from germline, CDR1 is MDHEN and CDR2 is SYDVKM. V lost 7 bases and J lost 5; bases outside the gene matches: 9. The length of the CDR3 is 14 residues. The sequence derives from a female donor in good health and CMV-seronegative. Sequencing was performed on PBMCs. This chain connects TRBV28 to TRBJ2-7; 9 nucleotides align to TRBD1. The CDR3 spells CASNLGQGKDEQYF. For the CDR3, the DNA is TGTGCCAGCAACCTAGGACAGGGGAAGGACGAGCAGTACTTC.